This passage covers 25 T cell receptor beta chains from one sample sequenced in a study of blood T cell repertoires in COVID-19. The protocol was immunoSEQ multiplex PCR, while the TCRdb copy is restricted to in-frame clones and leaves out a portion. The data hold more than 300,000 clones, with around nine tenths observed a single time. The sequencing input was peripheral blood. The receptors were sampled from a woman in her late teens or twenties who had recovered from COVID-19.

The V gene is TRBV19, the J gene TRBJ2-1; TRBD2 aligns across 7 bases. Germline trimming cut 3 bases from V and 5 bases from J; bases unmatched to any gene: 7. Germline V CDR1 and CDR2: LNHDA, SQIVND (reference sequence). The CDR3 is 15 residues long. The CDR3 region is CASSIASGINNEQFF. The CDR3 DNA sequence: TGTGCCAGTAGTATCGCTAGCGGAATCAACAATGAGCAGTTCTTC.

The chain employs TRBV7-8 and TRBJ2-3, with D possibly being TRBD1 (6 bases). In germline, CDR1 is SGHVS, CDR2 FQNEAQ. With 6 bases removed from V and 2 bases from J, the gap between germline ends came to 12 bases. The CDR3 spans 14 residues. CDR3 region: CASRLTGSTDTQYF. The CDR3 bases are TGTGCCAGCAGGTTAACAGGGTCCACAGATACGCAGTATTTT.

This clone appeared once. The CDR3 DNA is TGTGCCAGCAGCTTAGGGGGACAGATGTCCTACGAGCAGTACGTC. Its protein product is CASSLGGQMSYEQYV. The rearrangement links TRBV11-3 to TRBJ2-7, with 7 bases aligning to TRBD1. The CDR3 covers 15 residues. Looked up from germline, CDR1 is SGHNT and CDR2 is YENEEA. Trimming took 1 base from V and 1 from J; bases not matched to a gene: 4.

J is TRBJ2-7 and V is TRBV2; TRBD2 aligns across 10 bases. There are 15 residues in the CDR3. Trimming removed 4 bases from V and 3 bases from J; junction bases left unmatched: 6. Looked up from germline, CDR1 is SNHLY and CDR2 is FYNNEI. The CDR3 nucleotides are TGTGCCAGCAGTGTGGCTAGCGGGAGAGGCTACGAGCAGTACGTC. Translation: CASSVASGRGYEQYV.

This chain joins TRBV9 and TRBJ2-1, with TRBD2 as a possible D gene (6 bases). V lost 0 bases and J 9 bases, leaving 10 bases between the germline ends. The CDR3 covers 13 residues. CDR1 SGDLS and CDR2 YYNGEE come from the germline V gene. The CDR3 DNA is TGTGCCAGCAGCGTAGACCTAGCGCGTGAGCAGTTCTTC. This gives the protein CASSVDLAREQFF. The whole variable domain, remainder taken from reference TRBV9 and TRBJ2-1, is DSGVTQTPKHLITATGQRVTLRCSPRSGDLSVYWYQQSLDQGLQFLIQYYNGEERAKGNILERFSAQQFPDLHSELNLSSLELGDSALYFCASSVDLAREQFFGPGTRLTVL.

On this clone itself: Other DNA sequences in the same sample also yield this CDR3. The V gene is TRBV29-1, the J gene TRBJ1-5; the D gene is possibly TRBD1 (5 bases). The CDR3 is 12 amino acids. Germline CDR1 is SQVTM and CDR2 is ANQGSEA. V was cut by 6 bases and J by 0 bases, with 6 bases left in between. CDR3 amino acids: CSVRDSNQPQHF. The CDR3 DNA reads as TGCAGCGTCAGGGATAGCAATCAGCCCCAGCATTTT.

This sequence joins TRBV11-3 and TRBJ1-2; the match to TRBD1 covers 7 bases. Trimming removed 1 base from V and 6 bases from J; junction bases left unmatched: 14. CDR3 length: 17 residues. Germline-derived CDR1 and CDR2 are SGHNT and YENEEA. This CDR3 is CASSLGGTSGTAHGYTF. CDR3 coding DNA: TGTGCCAGCAGCTTAGGGGGGACTTCCGGGACAGCCCATGGCTACACCTTC.

The chain uses TRBV5-1 and TRBJ1-6; the match to TRBD1 covers 10 bases. The CDR3 consists of 16 residues. Looked up from germline, CDR1 is SGHRS and CDR2 is YFSETQ. V was pared by 0 bases and J by 5 bases, with 2 bases of the junction left unmatched. The chain's CDR3 is CASSLGQGAHNSPLHF. DNA for the CDR3: TGCGCCAGCAGCTTGGGACAGGGGGCGCATAATTCACCCCTCCACTTT.

The chain uses TRBV4-3 and TRBJ1-4; 7 bases are shared with TRBD1. CDR1 is LGHNA, CDR2 YSLEER, per germline. The ends lost 0 bases at V and 0 bases at J; junction bases unmatched: 10. The CDR3 has 19 residues. This CDR3 is CASSQDGYQGESTNEKLFF. CDR3 bases: TGCGCCAGCAGCCAAGACGGGTACCAGGGGGAGTCAACTAATGAAAAACTGTTTTTT.

The chain recombines TRBV7-9 with TRBJ1-3; a weak D match, TRBD1 (5 bases). The CDR3 has 14 amino acids. Germline lookup yields CDR1 SEHNR and CDR2 FQNEAQ (reference sequence). V was pared by 4 bases and J by 0 bases, with 7 bases between. The DNA for the CDR3 is TGTGCCAGCAGCTCGACAGCCTCTGGAAACACCATATATTTT. Protein sequence: CASSSTASGNTIYF.

V is TRBV18 and J is TRBJ2-1; TRBD1 is a possible D gene (5 bases). V was trimmed by 2 bases and J by 2 bases, leaving 16 bases between them. Germline-derived CDR1 and CDR2 are KGHSH and LQKENI. The CDR3 is 17 residues long. Here the CDR3 reads CASSPLLPGSPYNEQFF. Here the CDR3 DNA reads TGTGCCAGCTCACCATTGTTACCAGGGTCCCCCTACAATGAGCAGTTCTTC.

The chain employs TRBV6-5 and TRBJ1-5, with D perhaps TRBD1 (5 bases). The V end was cut by 4 bases, the J end by 9 bases, with 19 bases between. CDR1 is MNHEY and CDR2 is SVGAGI in the germline V gene. The CDR3 runs to 15 residues. The CDR3, as DNA: TGTGCCAGCAGTTCCGTTGGGGGGTATGGTATGCCCCAGCATTTT. Amino acids: CASSSVGGYGMPQHF.

A single count supports this clone. J is TRBJ2-2 and V is TRBV2, with 9 positions matching TRBD1. J was trimmed by 0 bases and V by 5 bases; bases with no gene match: 4. Germline V gives CDR1 SNHLY, CDR2 FYNNEI. This CDR3 spans 16 amino acids. In nucleotides, the CDR3 is TGTGCCAGCAGTTATACAGGGGGCCCGAACACCGGGGAGCTGTTTTTT. It encodes CASSYTGGPNTGELFF.

This sequence joins TRBV10-3 and TRBJ2-1; 7 bases are a match to TRBD2. Looked up from germline, CDR1 is ENHRY and CDR2 is SYGVKD. This CDR3 contains 16 residues. Trimming at V came to 8 bases and at J to 8 bases, leaving 18 bases not matched to a gene. CDR3 coding DNA: TGTGCCATCGCCCGGACTAGTTCGGCCATCCTTGATGAGCAGTTCTTC. Its translation: CAIARTSSAILDEQFF.

The chain recombines TRBV5-6 with TRBJ1-2; D uncertain. The V and J ends lost 4 bases and 6 bases respectively, with 10 bases between them. Germline assignment: CDR1 SGHDT and CDR2 YYEEEE. CDR3 length: 12 residues. The CDR3 loop reads CASSVGSNGYTF. The CDR3 DNA reads as TGTGCCAGCAGCGTTGGGAGTAATGGCTACACCTTC.

The V gene is TRBV7-2, the J gene TRBJ1-1, with TRBD1 identical over 8 bases. The V and J ends lost 5 bases and 5 bases, in that order; junction bases with no gene match: 13. The CDR3 has 16 residues. CDR1 and CDR2 (germline): SGHTA, FQGNSA. The chain's CDR3 is CASSSRTGLVGTEAFF. The DNA for the CDR3 is TGTGCCAGCAGCAGCCGGACAGGGTTGGTGGGGACTGAAGCTTTCTTT. The full variable domain, completed using reference TRBV7-2 and TRBJ1-1, is GAGVSQSPSNKVTEKGKDVELRCDPISGHTALYWYRQSLGQGLEFLIYFQGNSAPDKSGLPSDRFSAERTGGSVSTLTIQRTQQEDSAVYLCASSSRTGLVGTEAFFGQGTRLTVV.

The chain combines TRBV6-1 with TRBJ1-1; 7 bases align to TRBD1. After removal of 3 bases from V and 1 base from J, the junction contained 5 bases not matched to a gene. The CDR3 length is 15 residues. CDR1 and CDR2 (germline): MNHNS, SASEGT. CDR3 protein: CASSDLTGTNTEAFF. The CDR3 nucleotides are TGTGCCAGCAGTGACCTGACAGGGACGAACACTGAAGCTTTCTTT.

The chain is built from TRBV2 and TRBJ2-7, with TRBD2 identical over 7 bases. The CDR3 covers 13 residues. Per the germline V gene, CDR1 is SNHLY and CDR2 is FYNNEI. Unmatched junction bases numbered 4, after V lost 6 bases and J lost 2 bases. This chain's CDR3 is CASSERGTYEQYV. The CDR3 nucleotides are TGTGCCAGCAGCGAGCGGGGTACCTACGAGCAGTACGTC.

V usage is TRBV19 and J usage is TRBJ1-5; a weak D match, TRBD1 (5 bases). This CDR3 contains 16 residues. Germline-derived CDR1 and CDR2 are LNHDA and SQIVND (reference sequence). V was trimmed by 6 bases and J by 5 bases, leaving 20 bases between them. CDR3 loop: CASRAGKGFTYQPQHF. As DNA, the CDR3 is TGTGCCAGTAGAGCGGGGAAGGGGTTTACCTATCAGCCCCAGCATTTT.

This sequence joins TRBV18 and TRBJ1-1; 11 nucleotides line up with TRBD1. This CDR3 region has 17 residues. V lost 3 bases and J lost 4; bases outside the gene matches: 10. Germline lookup yields CDR1 KGHSH and CDR2 LQKENI. The CDR3 region is CASSPGTGGVRGTEAFF. The CDR3 nucleotides are TGTGCCAGCTCACCGGGGACAGGGGGTGTCAGGGGCACTGAAGCTTTCTTT.

In its sample, this clone was seen once. The CDR3 bases are TGCAGCGTTGCTGGGCGGGAGCCCTACAATGAGCAGTTCTTC. Translating gives CSVAGREPYNEQFF. The rearrangement joins TRBV29-1 to TRBJ2-1; 7 nucleotides align to TRBD2. The V gene end was trimmed by 4 bases and the J gene end by 2 bases; junction bases not matched to a gene: 5. From germline, CDR1 is SQVTM and CDR2 ANQGSEA. This CDR3 is 14 amino acids long.

The V call is TRBV29-1, the J call TRBJ1-1, with D perhaps matching TRBD1 (6 bases). The CDR3 contains 14 residues. V lost 3 bases, J lost 3 bases, and 14 bases lay in between. Germline values: CDR1 SQVTM, CDR2 ANQGSEA. CDR3 sequence (DNA): TGCAGCGTTGACAGGGGAATGAGGGACACTGAAGCTTTCTTT. Encoded protein: CSVDRGMRDTEAFF.

The chain recombines TRBV7-2 with TRBJ1-2; 7 bases are a match to TRBD1. V lost 3 bases and J lost 4; bases outside the gene matches: 8. CDR1 SGHTA and CDR2 FQGNSA come from the germline V gene. CDR3 length: 15 residues. This CDR3 is CASSLFTGVGYGYTF. CDR3 in DNA: TGTGCCAGCAGCTTGTTTACAGGGGTGGGCTATGGCTACACCTTC.

CDR3 region: CASSLDSGTYEQYV. The CDR3 DNA follows: TGTGCCAGCAGCTTAGATTCGGGGACCTACGAGCAGTACGTC. The chain employs TRBV11-2 and TRBJ2-7, with D possibly matching TRBD2 (5 bases). The V end was cut by 0 bases, the J end by 2 bases, with 8 bases between. There are 14 residues in the CDR3. The germline V gene encodes CDR1 SGHAT and CDR2 FQNNGV.

This sequence joins TRBV5-1 and TRBJ2-2; 13 nucleotides agree with TRBD2. J was trimmed by 7 bases and V by 4 bases; bases with no gene match: 7. Germline V lookup: CDR1 SGHRS, CDR2 YFSETQ. The CDR3 extends over 16 amino acids. The CDR3 here is CASSDTSGRANGELFF. The CDR3 nucleotides read TGCGCCAGCAGCGATACTAGCGGGAGGGCCAACGGGGAGCTGTTTTTT.